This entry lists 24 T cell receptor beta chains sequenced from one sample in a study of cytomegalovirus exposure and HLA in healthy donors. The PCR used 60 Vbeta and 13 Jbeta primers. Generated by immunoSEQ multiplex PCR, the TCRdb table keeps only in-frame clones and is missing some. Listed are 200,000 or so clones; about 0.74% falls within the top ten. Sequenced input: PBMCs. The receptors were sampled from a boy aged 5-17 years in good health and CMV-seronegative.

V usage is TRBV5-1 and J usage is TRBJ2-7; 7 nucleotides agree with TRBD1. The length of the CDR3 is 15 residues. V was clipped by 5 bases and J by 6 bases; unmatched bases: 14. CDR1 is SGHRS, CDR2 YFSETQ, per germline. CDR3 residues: CASSTMGQQNGEQYF. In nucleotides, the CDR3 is TGCGCCAGCAGTACTATGGGACAGCAGAACGGCGAGCAGTACTTC.

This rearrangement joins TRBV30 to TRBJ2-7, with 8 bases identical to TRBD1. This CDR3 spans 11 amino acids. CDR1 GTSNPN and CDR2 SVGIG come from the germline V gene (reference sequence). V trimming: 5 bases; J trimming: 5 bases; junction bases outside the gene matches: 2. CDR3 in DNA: TGTGCCTGGGGGGACAGGAACGAGCAGTACTTC. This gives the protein CAWGDRNEQYF.

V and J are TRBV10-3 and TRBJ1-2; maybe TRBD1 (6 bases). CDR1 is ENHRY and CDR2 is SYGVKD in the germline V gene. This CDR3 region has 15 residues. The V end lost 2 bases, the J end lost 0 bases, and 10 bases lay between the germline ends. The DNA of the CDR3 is TGTGCCATCAGTGAGGCGGCAGGGGCTAACTATGGCTACACCTTC. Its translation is CAISEAAGANYGYTF.

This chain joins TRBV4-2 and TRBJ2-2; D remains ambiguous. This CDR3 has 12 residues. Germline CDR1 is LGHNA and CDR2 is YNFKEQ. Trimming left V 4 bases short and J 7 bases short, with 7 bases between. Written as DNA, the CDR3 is TGTGCCAGCAGCCTCGGCGGCGGGGAGCTGTTTTTT. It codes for CASSLGGGELFF.

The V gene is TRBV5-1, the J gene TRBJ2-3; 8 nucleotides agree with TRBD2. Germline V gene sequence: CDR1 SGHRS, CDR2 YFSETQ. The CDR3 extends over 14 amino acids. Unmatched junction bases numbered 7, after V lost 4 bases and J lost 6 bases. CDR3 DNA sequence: TGCGCCAGCAGCCCGGGGGGGCCTCCCGATACGCAGTATTTT. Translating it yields CASSPGGPPDTQYF.

In nucleotides, the CDR3 is TGTGCCAGCTCTAGACAGTTCTCCTATAATTCACCCCTCCACTTT. Translation: CASSRQFSYNSPLHF. This sequence joins TRBV27 and TRBJ1-6, with TRBD1 as a possible D gene (5 bases). The CDR3 is 15 residues long. The V gene lost 8 bases and the J gene lost 0 bases, with 11 bases spanning the gap. CDR1 is MNHEY, CDR2 SMNVEV, per germline (reference sequence).

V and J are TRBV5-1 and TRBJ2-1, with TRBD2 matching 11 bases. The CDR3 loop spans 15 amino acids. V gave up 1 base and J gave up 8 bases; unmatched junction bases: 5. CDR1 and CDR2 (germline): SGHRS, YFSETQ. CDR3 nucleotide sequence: TGCGCCAGCAGCTTGAGTAGCGGGGGGGCGGATGAGCAGTTCTTC. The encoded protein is CASSLSSGGADEQFF.

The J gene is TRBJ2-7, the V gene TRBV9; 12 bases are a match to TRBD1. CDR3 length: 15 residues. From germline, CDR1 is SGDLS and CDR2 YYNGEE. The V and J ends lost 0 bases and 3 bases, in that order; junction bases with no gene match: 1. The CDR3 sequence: CASSVGDRGLYEQYF. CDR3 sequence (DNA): TGTGCCAGCAGCGTAGGGGACAGGGGGCTCTACGAGCAGTACTTC.

The CDR3 DNA reads as TGTGCCAACAGCAGGGGCCCCGGGGAGCTGTTTTTT. Translating gives CANSRGPGELFF. The chain has TRBV19 and TRBJ2-2, with D possibly matching TRBD1 (6 bases). V dropped 10 bases and J dropped 6 bases, with 12 bases sitting between them. CDR3 size: 12 residues. Germline CDR1 and CDR2: LNHDA and SQIVND (reference sequence).

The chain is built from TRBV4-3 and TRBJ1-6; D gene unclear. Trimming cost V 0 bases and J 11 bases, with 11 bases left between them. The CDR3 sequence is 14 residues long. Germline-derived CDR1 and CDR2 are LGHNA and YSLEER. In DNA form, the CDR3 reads TGCGCCAGCAGCCAAGATCGCGGTTTGACACCCCTCCACTTT. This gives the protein CASSQDRGLTPLHF.

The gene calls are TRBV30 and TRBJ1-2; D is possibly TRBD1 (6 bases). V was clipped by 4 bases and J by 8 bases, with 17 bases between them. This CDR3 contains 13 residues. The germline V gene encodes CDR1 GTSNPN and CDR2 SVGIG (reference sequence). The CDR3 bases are TGTGCCTGGACAGGACAGCTGAAGGGAGGCTACACCTTC. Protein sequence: CAWTGQLKGGYTF. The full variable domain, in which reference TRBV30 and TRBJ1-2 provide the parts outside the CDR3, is SQTIHQWPATLVQPVGSPLSLECTVEGTSNPNLYWYRQAAGRGLQLLFYSVGIGQISSEVPQNLSASRPQDRQFILSSKKLLLSDSGFYLCAWTGQLKGGYTFGSGTRLTVV.

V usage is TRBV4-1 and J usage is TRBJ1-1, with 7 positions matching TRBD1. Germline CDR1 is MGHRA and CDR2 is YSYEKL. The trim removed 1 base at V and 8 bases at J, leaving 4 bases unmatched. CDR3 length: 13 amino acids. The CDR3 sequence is CASSQVETGEAFF. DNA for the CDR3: TGCGCCAGCAGCCAAGTCGAGACAGGGGAAGCTTTCTTT.

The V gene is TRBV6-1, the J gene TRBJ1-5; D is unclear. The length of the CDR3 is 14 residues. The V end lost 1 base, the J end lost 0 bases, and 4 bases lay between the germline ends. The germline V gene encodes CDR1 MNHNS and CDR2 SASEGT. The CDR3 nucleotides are TGTGCCAGCAGTGAAGGCTATAGCAATCAGCCCCAGCATTTT. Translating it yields CASSEGYSNQPQHF.

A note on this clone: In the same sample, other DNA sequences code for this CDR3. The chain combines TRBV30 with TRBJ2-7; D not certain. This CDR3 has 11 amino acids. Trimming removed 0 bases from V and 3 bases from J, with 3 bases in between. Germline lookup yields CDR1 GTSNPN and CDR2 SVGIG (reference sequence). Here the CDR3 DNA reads TGTGCCTGGAGTGTTCGCTACGAGCAGTACTTC. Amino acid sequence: CAWSVRYEQYF.

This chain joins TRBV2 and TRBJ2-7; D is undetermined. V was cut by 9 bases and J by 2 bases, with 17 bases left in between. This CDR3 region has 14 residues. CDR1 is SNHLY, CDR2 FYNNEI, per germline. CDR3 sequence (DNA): TGTGCCAGTCTCCCAAAGACAACGCCCTACGAGCAGTACTTC. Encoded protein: CASLPKTTPYEQYF.

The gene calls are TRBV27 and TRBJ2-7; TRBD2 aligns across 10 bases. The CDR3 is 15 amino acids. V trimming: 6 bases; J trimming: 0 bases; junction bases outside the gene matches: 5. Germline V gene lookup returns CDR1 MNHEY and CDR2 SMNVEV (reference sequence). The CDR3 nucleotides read TGTGCCAGCAGAACTAGCGGGGATAGCTCCTACGAGCAGTACTTC. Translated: CASRTSGDSSYEQYF.

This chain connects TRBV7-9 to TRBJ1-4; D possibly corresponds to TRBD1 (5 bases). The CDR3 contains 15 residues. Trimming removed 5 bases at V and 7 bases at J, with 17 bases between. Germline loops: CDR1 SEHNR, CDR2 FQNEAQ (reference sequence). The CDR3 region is CASSPKAGLLEKLFF. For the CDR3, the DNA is TGTGCCAGCAGCCCGAAGGCGGGACTCCTTGAAAAACTGTTTTTT.

The CDR3 bases are TGTGCCAGCAGCCCAGGGACAGGCCGGGGAGATAGTCAGCCCCAGCATTTT. It yields the protein CASSPGTGRGDSQPQHF. The chain employs TRBV9 and TRBJ1-5; TRBD1 matches 8 bases. The CDR3 covers 17 residues. V shed 4 bases, J shed 6 bases, and the junction held 15 bases outside the gene matches. Germline CDR1 is SGDLS and CDR2 is YYNGEE. Supplemented by reference TRBV9 and TRBJ1-5, the full variable domain reads DSGVTQTPKHLITATGQRVTLRCSPRSGDLSVYWYQQSLDQGLQFLIQYYNGEERAKGNILERFSAQQFPDLHSELNLSSLELGDSALYFCASSPGTGRGDSQPQHFGDGTRLSIL.

The CDR3 loop is CASSIGTGGVNNGYTF. The CDR3, as DNA: TGTGCCAGCAGTATCGGGACAGGGGGCGTTAATAATGGCTACACCTTC. This sequence joins TRBV28 and TRBJ1-2; 12 positions match TRBD1. CDR3 length equals 16 residues. CDR1 is MDHEN and CDR2 is SYDVKM in the germline V gene. Trimming at V came to 5 bases and at J to 6 bases, leaving 10 bases not matched to a gene.

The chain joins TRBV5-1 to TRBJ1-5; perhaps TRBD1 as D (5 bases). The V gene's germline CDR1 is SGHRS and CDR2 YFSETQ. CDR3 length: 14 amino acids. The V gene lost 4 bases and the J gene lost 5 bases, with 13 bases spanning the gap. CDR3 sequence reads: CASSPGGNDQPQHF. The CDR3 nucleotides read TGCGCCAGCAGCCCGGGGGGGAATGATCAGCCCCAGCATTTT.

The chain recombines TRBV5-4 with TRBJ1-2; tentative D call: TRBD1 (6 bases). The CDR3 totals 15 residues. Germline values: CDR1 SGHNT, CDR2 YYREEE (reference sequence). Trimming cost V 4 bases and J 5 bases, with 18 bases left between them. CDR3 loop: CASSPILDSRYGYTF. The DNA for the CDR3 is TGTGCCAGCAGCCCGATACTGGACAGCCGTTATGGCTACACCTTC.

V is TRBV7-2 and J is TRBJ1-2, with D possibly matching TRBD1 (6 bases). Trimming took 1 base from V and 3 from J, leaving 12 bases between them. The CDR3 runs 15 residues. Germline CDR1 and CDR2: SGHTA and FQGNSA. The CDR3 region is CASSLGGRLDYGYTF. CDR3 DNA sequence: TGTGCCAGCAGCTTAGGGGGGCGCTTAGACTATGGCTACACCTTC.

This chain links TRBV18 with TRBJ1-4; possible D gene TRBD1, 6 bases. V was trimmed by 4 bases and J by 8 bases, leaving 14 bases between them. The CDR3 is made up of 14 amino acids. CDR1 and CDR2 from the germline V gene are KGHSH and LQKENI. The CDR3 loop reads CASSLTRDTEKLFF. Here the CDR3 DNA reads TGTGCCAGCTCACTCACCCGGGACACCGAAAAACTGTTTTTT.

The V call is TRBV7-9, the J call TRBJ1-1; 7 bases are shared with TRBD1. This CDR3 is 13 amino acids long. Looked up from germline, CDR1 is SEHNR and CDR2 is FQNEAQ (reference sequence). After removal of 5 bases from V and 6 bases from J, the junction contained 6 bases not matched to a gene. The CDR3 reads CASSQQGWAEAFF. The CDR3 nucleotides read TGTGCCAGCAGCCAACAGGGGTGGGCTGAAGCTTTCTTT.